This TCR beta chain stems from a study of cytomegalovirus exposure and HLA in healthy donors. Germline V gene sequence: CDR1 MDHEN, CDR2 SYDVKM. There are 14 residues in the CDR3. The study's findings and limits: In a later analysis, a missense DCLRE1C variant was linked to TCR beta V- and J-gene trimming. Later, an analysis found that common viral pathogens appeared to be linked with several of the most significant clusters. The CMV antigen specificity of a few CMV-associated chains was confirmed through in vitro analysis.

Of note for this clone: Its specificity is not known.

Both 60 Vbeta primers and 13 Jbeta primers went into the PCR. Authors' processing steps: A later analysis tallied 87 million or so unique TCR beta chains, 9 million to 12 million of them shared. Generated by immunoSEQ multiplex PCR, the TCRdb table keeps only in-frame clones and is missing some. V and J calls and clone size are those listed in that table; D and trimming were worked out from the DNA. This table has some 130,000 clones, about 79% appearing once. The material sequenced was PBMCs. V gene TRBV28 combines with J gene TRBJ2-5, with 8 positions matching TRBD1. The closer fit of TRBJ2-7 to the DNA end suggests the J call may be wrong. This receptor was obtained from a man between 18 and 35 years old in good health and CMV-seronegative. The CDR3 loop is CASSSTGGSYEQYF. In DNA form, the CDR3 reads TGTGCCAGCAGTTCTACAGGGGGCTCCTACGAGCAGTACTTC.